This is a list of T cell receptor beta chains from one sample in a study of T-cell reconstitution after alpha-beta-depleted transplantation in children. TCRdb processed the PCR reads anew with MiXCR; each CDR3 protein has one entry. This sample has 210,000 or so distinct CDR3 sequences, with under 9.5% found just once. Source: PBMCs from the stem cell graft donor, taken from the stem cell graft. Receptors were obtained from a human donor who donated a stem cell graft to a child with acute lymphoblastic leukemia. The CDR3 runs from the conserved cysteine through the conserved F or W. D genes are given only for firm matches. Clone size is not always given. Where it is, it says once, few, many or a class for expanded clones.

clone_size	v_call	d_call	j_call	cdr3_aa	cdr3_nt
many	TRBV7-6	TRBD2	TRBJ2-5	CASSLEQVWGLAGQETQYF	TGTGCCAGCAGCTTAGAGCAAGTGTGGGGACTAGCGGGGCAAGAGACCCAGTACTTC
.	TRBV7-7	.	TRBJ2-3	CASSLTYSTDTQYF	TGTGCCAGCAGCTTAACATACAGCACAGATACGCAGTATTTT
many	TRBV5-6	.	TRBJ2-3	CASSLGTMGTDTQYF	TGTGCCAGCAGCTTGGGAACTATGGGCACAGATACGCAGTATTTT
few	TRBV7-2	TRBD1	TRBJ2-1	CASSFDRGGLQFF	TGTGCCAGCAGCTTCGACAGGGGGGGCCTCCAGTTCTTC
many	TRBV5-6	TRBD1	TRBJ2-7	CASRGTGNHEQYF	TGTGCCAGCAGAGGGACAGGGAATCACGAGCAGTACTTC
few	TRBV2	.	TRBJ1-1	CASSEANRVQAFF	TGTGCCAGCAGTGAAGCTAACAGGGTGCAAGCTTTCTTT
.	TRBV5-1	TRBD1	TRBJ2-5	CASSLGDRGETQYF	TGCGCCAGCAGCTTGGGGGACAGGGGAGAGACCCAGTACTTC
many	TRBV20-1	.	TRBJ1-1	CSARVEGANTEAFF	TGCAGTGCTAGAGTAGAAGGGGCGAACACTGAAGCTTTCTTT
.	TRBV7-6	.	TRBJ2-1	CASSPIGLDDNEQFF	TGTGCCAGCAGCCCCATTGGACTCGACGACAATGAGCAGTTCTTC
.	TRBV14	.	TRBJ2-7	CASSPGTSLQYF	TGTGCCAGCAGCCCCGGGACCTCTCTCCAGTACTTC
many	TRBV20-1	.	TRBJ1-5	CSARDRDRTLIGSNQPQHF	TGCAGTGCTAGAGATCGAGACAGGACCCTAATTGGATCCAATCAGCCCCAGCATTTT
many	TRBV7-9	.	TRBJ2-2	CASSFENTGELFF	TGTGCCAGCAGCTTCGAGAACACCGGGGAGCTGTTTTTT
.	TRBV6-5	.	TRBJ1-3	CASSYSAPNSGNTIYF	TGTGCCAGCAGTTACTCGGCCCCAAACTCTGGAAACACCATATATTTT
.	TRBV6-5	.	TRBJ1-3	CASSYDTRTSGNTIYF	TGTGCCAGCAGTTACGATACCAGGACCTCTGGAAACACCATATATTTT
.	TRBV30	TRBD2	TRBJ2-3	CAWGGTSGGAHTQYF	TGTGCCTGGGGGGGGACTAGCGGGGGGGCACATACGCAGTATTTT
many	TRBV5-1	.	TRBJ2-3	CASSFGETDTQYF	TGCGCCAGCAGCTTCGGGGAGACAGATACGCAGTATTTT
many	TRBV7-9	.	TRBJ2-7	CASNPIHEQYF	TGTGCCAGCAACCCTATTCACGAGCAGTACTTC
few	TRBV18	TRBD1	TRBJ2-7	CASSRRDRGNEQYF	TGTGCCAGCTCACGACGGGACAGGGGTAACGAGCAGTACTTC
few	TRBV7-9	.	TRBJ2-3	CASSLGRLAWRDTQYF	TGTGCCAGCAGCTTAGGTAGGCTAGCCTGGAGAGATACGCAGTATTTT
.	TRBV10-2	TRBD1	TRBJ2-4	CASSNRQGSAKNIQYF	TGCGCCAGCAGCAATCGACAGGGGTCGGCCAAAAACATTCAGTACTTC
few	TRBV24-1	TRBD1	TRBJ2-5	CATSDLRGQGSETQYF	TGTGCCACCAGTGATTTGCGGGGACAGGGATCGGAGACCCAGTACTTC
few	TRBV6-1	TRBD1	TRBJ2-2	CASSPRDRVGGGELFF	TGTGCCAGCAGCCCAAGGGACAGGGTGGGCGGCGGGGAGCTGTTTTTT
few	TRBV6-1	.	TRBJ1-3	CASSEAPGDNTIYF	TGTGCCAGCAGTGAAGCCCCGGGGGATAACACCATATATTTT
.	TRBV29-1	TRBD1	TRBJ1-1	CSVARMGQGPNTEAFF	TGCAGCGTCGCGAGGATGGGACAGGGCCCGAACACTGAAGCTTTCTTT